A selection of T cell receptor beta chains follows, all from one sample in a study of control samples from healthy donors and cancer patients. Clones were sequenced by immunoSEQ multiplex PCR, and TCRdb holds only the in-frame ones, with some missing. The data show roughly 120,000 clones, approximately 90% seen once. The sample was blood. The receptors originated from a woman aged 50 to 65 in good health. Each CDR3 is given with its conserved first and last residue. D genes are given only for firm matches. The size entry is marked missing in some rows and otherwise reads once, few, many or a size class.

CDR3nt | CDR3aa | j_gene | d_gene | abundance | v_gene
TGTGCCAGCATCGGACATTTCCGCACAGATACGCAGTATTTT | CASIGHFRTDTQYF | TRBJ2-3 | - | - | TRBV7-9
TGTGCCAGTAGTATCGCAGACAGGTTTAGCAATCAGCCCCAGCATTTT | CASSIADRFSNQPQHF | TRBJ1-5 | - | - | TRBV19
TGTGCCAGTAGAAGCATGGGCGGCGACTCGGAGTCACCCCTCCACTTT | CASRSMGGDSESPLHF | TRBJ1-6 | - | - | TRBV19
TGTGCCAGCAGTACTAGCGGGAGATACAATGAGCAGTTCTTC | CASSTSGRYNEQFF | TRBJ2-1 | TRBD2 | once | TRBV3-1/TRBV3-2
TGTGCCAGCAGCGGAGGGAGCTCTGGGGCCAACGTCCTGACTTTC | CASSGGSSGANVLTF | TRBJ2-6 | - | - | TRBV27
TGTGCCAGCAGCTTGTTAGGGTCTCGTGGCTACACCTTC | CASSLLGSRGYTF | TRBJ1-2 | - | - | TRBV5-4
TGTGCCAGCAGCCCGAGATCCGGGAGAACTTACGAGCAGTACTTC | CASSPRSGRTYEQYF | TRBJ2-7 | - | - | TRBV5-6
TGTGCCAGCAGTTTCAGAGTTCTCGCCTCCTACGAGCAGTACTTC | CASSFRVLASYEQYF | TRBJ2-7 | - | - | TRBV27
TGTGCCAGTTCGGGACGTTTGAACACTGAAGCTTTCTTT | CASSGRLNTEAFF | TRBJ1-1 | - | - | TRBV19
TGCGCCAGCAGCCTGGAGGAGACCCAGTACTTC | CASSLEETQYF | TRBJ2-5 | - | - | TRBV5-1
TGTGCCTGGAGTAGTCACGGGGGATTCTCTGGAAACACCATATATTTT | CAWSSHGGFSGNTIYF | TRBJ1-3 | - | - | TRBV30
TGTGCCAGCAGCCCTCAGGCGGGGGGCCCCTACGAGCAGTACTTC | CASSPQAGGPYEQYF | TRBJ2-7 | TRBD2 | - | TRBV14
TGTGCCAGCAGTTTATTGGGGGTGAATGAAAAACTGTTTTTT | CASSLLGVNEKLFF | TRBJ1-4 | - | - | TRBV28
TGTGCCAGCAGTCCTCTGGGGGACACAGATACGCAGTATTTT | CASSPLGDTDTQYF | TRBJ2-3 | - | - | TRBV28
TGTGCCAGCAGGAAAACCACCGGGGAGCTGTTTTTT | CASRKTTGELFF | TRBJ2-2 | - | - | TRBV6-5
TGTGCCAGTAGCAGGGGGGCTCGTGATGGCTACACCTTC | CASSRGARDGYTF | TRBJ1-2 | TRBD1 | - | TRBV6-2/TRBV6-3
TGCAGCGTTGAAGCGGTAGCGGGAGAGAGCACAGATACGCAGTATTTT | CSVEAVAGESTDTQYF | TRBJ2-3 | TRBD2 | - | TRBV29-1
TGTGCCAGCAGCCCCGCGGGGGGGGAGGAGGTCTATGGCTACACCTTC | CASSPAGGEEVYGYTF | TRBJ1-2 | - | few | TRBV7-3
TGTGCCAGCAGCTGGTCGGGACAGCGATATTCTGGGGCCAACGTCCTGACTTTC | CASSWSGQRYSGANVLTF | TRBJ2-6 | TRBD1 | once | TRBV7-3
TGTGCCAGCAGCTCGGGGACAGCCTCGTATCAGCCCCAGCATTTT | CASSSGTASYQPQHF | TRBJ1-5 | TRBD1 | - | TRBV5-5
TGTGCCAGCAGCGCCTCAACAGGGGCTCATGGCTACACCTTC | CASSASTGAHGYTF | TRBJ1-2 | TRBD1 | few | TRBV9
TGTGCCAGTAGTAAAATTATTCCAAGACCAGGGGATACTGAAGCTTTCTTT | CASSKIIPRPGDTEAFF | TRBJ1-1 | - | - | TRBV19
TGTGCCAGCAGTTACATCGCAGGCTCCTCTGGAAACACCATATATTTT | CASSYIAGSSGNTIYF | TRBJ1-3 | - | - | TRBV6-5
TGTGCCTGGACCAGACGCCAGGGGCTCATGGCTTTCTTT | CAWTRRQGLMAFF | TRBJ1-1 | - | - | TRBV30
TGTGCCAGCAGTGAAGGGACAGGGTATATTGAAGCTTTCTTT | CASSEGTGYIEAFF | TRBJ1-1 | TRBD1 | - | TRBV2
TGTGCCAGTAGTCGACTCGAGGGAAACACCATATATTTT | CASSRLEGNTIYF | TRBJ1-3 | - | - | TRBV19